This T cell receptor (beta chain) was observed in a study of T cells in Graves' hyperthyroidism and ophthalmopathy. Study-level information: The authors collected peripheral blood at initial diagnosis, before any treatment. The study's findings and limits: Model-based prediction identified ophthalmopathy a median about 6.8 months prior to its onset.

The germline V gene encodes CDR1 WSHSY and CDR2 SAAADI. Between the trimmed V and J ends, which lost 7 bases and 3 bases, there was a span of 19 bases. This CDR3 is built from 15 residues. Using RNA transcripts as the source, TCR beta CDR3 regions were amplified. A first-round RT-PCR of the TCR CDR3 used the HTBI primer set. MiXCR was run by TCRdb on the multiplex PCR reads, yielding one entry per CDR3 protein. The repertoire holds about 380,000 distinct CDR3 sequences, with roughly 14% as singletons. To note about this clonotype: Its antigen is undetermined.

A sample of blood taken at first hyperthyroidism diagnosis preceded any ophthalmopathy symptoms. The sample consisted of blood. V usage is TRBV10-2 and J usage is TRBJ2-7, with D perhaps being TRBD1 or TRBD2 (5 bases each). The sequence derives from a man aged 25 to 40 with Graves' hyperthyroidism that later progressed to Graves' ophthalmopathy. Written as DNA, the CDR3 is TGCGCCAGCACCTTTCCCCCTTGGGGGAACTACGAGCAGTACTTC. Its translation: CASTFPPWGNYEQYF.